The rows below give T cell receptor beta chains drawn from one sample of a study of T-cell memory formation after mild COVID-19. Using its own MiXCR run on the 5' RACE reads, TCRdb lists one record per CDR3 protein. The data contain 150,000 or so distinct CDR3 sequences, about 14% of them singletons. Sequencing was carried out using PBMCs or a T cell subset sorted from them (not recorded which). Source of these receptors: an adult woman who had mild COVID-19 (a few samples of this study predate the infection). Cell type and time point are not known. The CDR3 runs from the conserved cysteine through the conserved F or W. A D gene is named only where the DNA matches it firmly. Expanded clones are given a class, and other clones once, few, many or no size at all.

TRBV29-1,.,.,TRBJ2-1,CSVGRPYGNEQFF,TGCAGCGTTGGAAGGCCTTACGGCAATGAGCAGTTCTTC
TRBV29-1,few,.,TRBJ2-1,CSAEGGISYNEQFF,TGCAGCGCCGAAGGGGGGATTTCCTACAATGAGCAGTTCTTC
TRBV24-1,.,.,TRBJ2-3,CATSDLEGETDTQYF,TGTGCCACCAGTGATTTGGAAGGGGAAACAGATACGCAGTATTTT
TRBV9,.,.,TRBJ2-3,CASSPAGTDTQYF,TGTGCCAGCAGCCCCGCGGGGACAGATACGCAGTATTTT
TRBV13,.,.,TRBJ1-5,CASSSRGNSNQPQHF,TGTGCCAGCAGCTCCAGGGGCAATAGCAATCAGCCCCAGCATTTT
TRBV7-9,few,.,TRBJ2-1,CASSLAGYSSYNEQFF,TGTGCCAGCAGCTTGGCAGGGTACAGTTCCTACAATGAGCAGTTCTTC
TRBV29-1,.,.,TRBJ2-7,CSVRDTGGYEQYF,TGCAGCGTGCGGGACACCGGAGGATACGAGCAGTACTTC
TRBV7-9,few,TRBD1,TRBJ2-1,CASSLGQGTQFF,TGTGCCAGCAGCTTAGGACAGGGGACGCAGTTCTTC
TRBV5-6,few,TRBD2,TRBJ2-3,CASRTSGTDTQYF,TGTGCCAGCAGGACTAGCGGCACAGATACGCAGTATTTT
TRBV7-2,once,TRBD2,TRBJ2-3,CASGKTSATQYF,TGTGCCAGCGGCAAGACTAGCGCTACGCAGTATTTT
TRBV9,.,TRBD2,TRBJ2-1,CASSSGLAGSYNEQFF,TGTGCCAGCAGCTCAGGACTAGCGGGGTCTTACAATGAGCAGTTCTTC
TRBV7-6,many,.,TRBJ2-5,CASSLPGPGGTQYF,TGTGCCAGCAGCTTACCGGGACCCGGGGGGACCCAGTACTTC
TRBV20-1,.,.,TRBJ2-1,CSASRRSSYNEQFF,TGCAGTGCTAGCAGACGTAGCTCCTACAATGAGCAGTTCTTC
TRBV12-3/TRBV12-4,many,.,TRBJ2-2,CASSRREVGELFF,TGTGCCAGCAGCCGCAGGGAAGTCGGGGAGCTGTTTTTT
TRBV5-5,few,TRBD2,TRBJ2-1,CASSLGFGRGSYNEQFF,TGTGCCAGCAGCTTGGGGTTCGGGAGGGGCTCCTACAATGAGCAGTTCTTC
TRBV12-3/TRBV12-4,few,TRBD2,TRBJ2-1,CASRKREEGNEQFF,TGTGCCAGCAGAAAGCGGGAGGAGGGGAATGAGCAGTTCTTC
TRBV27,few,.,TRBJ2-7,CASSRWTEAYEQYF,TGTGCCAGCAGTCGGTGGACAGAGGCCTACGAGCAGTACTTC
TRBV3-1,few,TRBD2,TRBJ2-7,CASSQTSGTYEQYF,TGTGCCAGCAGCCAAACTAGCGGGACCTACGAGCAGTACTTC
TRBV29-1,.,.,TRBJ2-5,CSVSDTWVLLETQYF,TGCAGCGTTTCCGATACATGGGTTCTTTTGGAGACCCAGTACTTC
TRBV20-1,.,TRBD1,TRBJ1-6,CSARDPWDRENSPLHF,TGCAGTGCTAGAGATCCGTGGGACAGGGAAAATTCACCCCTCCACTTT
TRBV20-1,.,.,TRBJ2-3,CSASNRALNADTQYF,TGCAGTGCTAGTAATAGGGCCCTAAATGCAGATACGCAGTATTTT
TRBV7-2,.,.,TRBJ2-7,CASSFLIRTSYEQYF,TGTGCCAGCAGCTTCCTCATCCGGACATCCTACGAGCAGTACTTC
TRBV6-2/TRBV6-3,few,.,TRBJ2-3,CATSAGGARTGEGHF,TGTGCCACCAGTGCCGGGGGTGCCAGGACAGGCGAGGGGCATTTT
TRBV6-1,few,.,TRBJ1-1,CASSEGTAVNTEAFF,TGTGCCAGCAGTGAAGGGACAGCCGTGAACACTGAAGCTTTCTTT
TRBV5-5,few,.,TRBJ2-4,CASSFSGFLAKNIQYF,TGTGCCAGCAGCTTTTCAGGGTTCCTAGCCAAAAACATTCAGTACTTC
TRBV6-2/TRBV6-3,.,.,TRBJ1-5,CASSLDGPYQPQHF,TGTGCCAGCAGCTTGGACGGCCCTTATCAGCCCCAGCATTTT
TRBV20-1,many,.,TRBJ1-1,CSSGPPGTHTEAFF,TGCAGTTCCGGTCCTCCAGGGACACACACTGAAGCTTTCTTT
TRBV4-2,.,.,TRBJ2-5,CASSQGLKGTQYF,TGTGCCAGCAGCCAAGGACTTAAGGGGACCCAGTACTTC
TRBV4-2,.,TRBD1,TRBJ2-7,CASSQSGGNYEQYF,TGTGCCAGCAGCCAGTCAGGGGGCAATTACGAGCAGTACTTC
TRBV7-2,many,TRBD2,TRBJ2-5,CASSAGLAAIRGETQYF,TGTGCCAGCAGCGCGGGACTAGCGGCTATAAGAGGAGAGACCCAGTACTTC
TRBV2,.,TRBD2,TRBJ2-7,CASSKKPLLAGGYEQYF,TGTGCCAGCAGTAAAAAGCCCCTCCTAGCGGGGGGCTACGAGCAGTACTTC
TRBV4-1,many,TRBD1,TRBJ2-1,CASSRQQGAEGYNEQFF,TGCGCCAGCAGCCGTCAACAGGGGGCAGAGGGCTACAATGAGCAGTTCTTC
TRBV19,.,.,TRBJ1-1,CASSIGGGRTEAFF,TGTGCCAGTAGTATAGGCGGGGGACGGACTGAAGCTTTCTTT
TRBV24-1,few,.,TRBJ2-2,CATSEASLNTGELFF,TGTGCCACCAGTGAGGCCTCTCTGAACACCGGGGAGCTGTTTTTT
TRBV5-6,few,.,TRBJ1-2,CASSPRRFNYGYTF,TGTGCCAGCAGCCCGAGGAGATTTAATTATGGCTACACCTTC
TRBV5-6,.,TRBD1,TRBJ1-5,CASSLWTGHQQPQHF,TGTGCCAGCAGCTTGTGGACAGGGCATCAACAGCCCCAGCATTTT
TRBV29-1,few,TRBD1,TRBJ2-7,CSVGRGGMGAGGEQYF,TGCAGCGTTGGACGCGGCGGCATGGGGGCAGGGGGCGAGCAGTACTTC
TRBV7-8,few,.,TRBJ1-1,CASSLGGPEAFF,TGTGCCAGCAGCTTAGGGGGGCCTGAAGCTTTCTTT
TRBV6-2/TRBV6-3,.,.,TRBJ1-6,CASSYLPGYDSPLHF,TGTGCCAGCAGTTACCTCCCAGGGTATGATTCACCCCTCCACTTT
TRBV5-4,.,.,TRBJ2-6,CASSTPGDGANVLTF,TGTGCCAGCAGCACCCCGGGCGACGGGGCCAACGTCCTGACTTTC
TRBV2,.,TRBD2,TRBJ2-3,CASRLTSGVSDTQYF,TGTGCCAGCAGGTTGACTAGCGGGGTATCAGATACGCAGTATTTT
TRBV7-2,few,.,TRBJ2-1,CASSYFTDRANEQFF,TGTGCCAGCAGCTACTTCACGGACCGCGCGAATGAGCAGTTCTTC
TRBV5-1,.,TRBD1,TRBJ2-7,CASSSRDRGYEQYF,TGCGCCAGCAGTTCCCGGGACAGGGGCTACGAGCAGTACTTC
TRBV11-3,few,TRBD2,TRBJ2-6,CASSWGGGIPSGANVLTF,TGTGCCAGCAGCTGGGGGGGTGGCATCCCCTCTGGGGCCAACGTCCTGACTTTC
TRBV6-5,few,.,TRBJ2-5,CASSEVASQETQYF,TGTGCCAGCAGCGAGGTTGCTAGTCAAGAGACCCAGTACTTC
TRBV18,many,TRBD2,TRBJ2-3,CASSPGTSIQFTQYF,TGTGCCAGCTCACCCGGGACTAGCATCCAATTTACGCAGTATTTT
TRBV18,few,TRBD2,TRBJ2-5,CASTTSGALQETQYF,TGTGCCAGCACGACTAGCGGGGCCCTCCAAGAGACCCAGTACTTC
TRBV2,.,.,TRBJ2-7,CASIDLKRTYEQYF,TGTGCCAGCATTGATCTTAAGCGAACCTACGAGCAGTACTTC